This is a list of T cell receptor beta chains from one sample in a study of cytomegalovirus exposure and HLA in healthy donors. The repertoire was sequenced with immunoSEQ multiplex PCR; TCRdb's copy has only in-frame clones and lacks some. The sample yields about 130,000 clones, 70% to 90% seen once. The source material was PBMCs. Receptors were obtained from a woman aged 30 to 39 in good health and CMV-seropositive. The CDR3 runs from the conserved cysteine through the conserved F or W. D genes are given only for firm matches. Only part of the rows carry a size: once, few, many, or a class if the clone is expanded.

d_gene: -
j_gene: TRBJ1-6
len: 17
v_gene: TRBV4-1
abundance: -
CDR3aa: CASSQGRGVAPNSPLHF
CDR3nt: TGCGCCAGCAGCCAAGGAAGAGGCGTAGCCCCTAATTCACCCCTCCACTTT

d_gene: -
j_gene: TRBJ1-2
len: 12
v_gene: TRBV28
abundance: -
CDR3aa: CASSFGGQGYTF
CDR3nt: TGTGCCAGCAGTTTCGGGGGGCAGGGCTACACCTTC

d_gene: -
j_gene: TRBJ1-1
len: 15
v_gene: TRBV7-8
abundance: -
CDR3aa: CASSLARTANTEAFF
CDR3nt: TGTGCCAGCAGCTTAGCGCGAACAGCCAACACTGAAGCTTTCTTT

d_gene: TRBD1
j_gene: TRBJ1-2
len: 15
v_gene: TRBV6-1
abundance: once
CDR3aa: CASSRDRFRRDGYTF
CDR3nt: TGTGCCAGCAGTAGGGACAGGTTTCGGAGGGACGGCTACACCTTC

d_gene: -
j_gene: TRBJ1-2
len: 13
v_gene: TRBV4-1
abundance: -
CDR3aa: CASSPHTTGGYTF
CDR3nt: TGCGCCAGCAGCCCTCACACTACTGGTGGCTACACCTTC

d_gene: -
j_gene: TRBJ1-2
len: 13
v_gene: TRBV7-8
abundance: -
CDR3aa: CASSLVPGYGYTF
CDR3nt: TGTGCCAGCAGCTTAGTCCCAGGCTATGGCTACACCTTC

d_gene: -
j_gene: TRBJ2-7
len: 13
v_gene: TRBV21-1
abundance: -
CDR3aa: CASSNRPAGEQYF
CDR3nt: TGTGCCAGCAGCAATCGGCCAGCGGGCGAGCAGTACTTC

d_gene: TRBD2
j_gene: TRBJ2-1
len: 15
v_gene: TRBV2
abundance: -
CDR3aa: CASTKTSGGVNEQFF
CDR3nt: TGTGCCAGCACCAAGACTAGCGGGGGGGTGAATGAGCAGTTCTTC

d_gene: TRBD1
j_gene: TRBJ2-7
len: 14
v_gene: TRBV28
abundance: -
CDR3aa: CASNLRDRVPEQYF
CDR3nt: TGTGCCAGCAACCTCCGGGACAGGGTTCCCGAGCAGTACTTC

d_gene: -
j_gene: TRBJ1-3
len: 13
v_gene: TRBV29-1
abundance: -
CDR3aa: CSVQDRSGNTIYF
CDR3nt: TGCAGCGTTCAGGATCGCTCTGGAAACACCATATATTTT

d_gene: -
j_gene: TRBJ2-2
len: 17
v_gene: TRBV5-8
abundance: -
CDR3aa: CASSLGFQTPEVGELFF
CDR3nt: TGTGCCAGCAGCTTGGGCTTCCAGACCCCTGAGGTCGGGGAGCTGTTTTTT

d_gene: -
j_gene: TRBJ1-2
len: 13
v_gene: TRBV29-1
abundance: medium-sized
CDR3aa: CSVEDTVLYGYTF
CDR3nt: TGCAGCGTTGAAGACACAGTGTTATATGGCTACACCTTC

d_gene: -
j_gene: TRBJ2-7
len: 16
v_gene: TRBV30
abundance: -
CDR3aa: CAPIGSSGHRNYEQYF
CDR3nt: TGTGCCCCGATCGGCTCCTCGGGACATAGGAATTACGAGCAGTACTTC

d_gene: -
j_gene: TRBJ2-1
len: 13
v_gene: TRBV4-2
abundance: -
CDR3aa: CASSHPQRDEQFF
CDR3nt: TGTGCCAGCAGCCATCCGCAGCGCGATGAGCAGTTCTTC

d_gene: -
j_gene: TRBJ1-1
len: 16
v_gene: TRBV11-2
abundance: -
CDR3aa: CASSAEARGFGTEAFF
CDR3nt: TGTGCCAGCAGCGCCGAGGCACGGGGTTTCGGCACTGAAGCTTTCTTT

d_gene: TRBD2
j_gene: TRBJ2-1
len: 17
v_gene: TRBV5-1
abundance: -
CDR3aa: CATGRGQLAGGLDEQFF
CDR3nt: TGCGCCACCGGGAGGGGACAACTAGCGGGAGGGTTAGATGAGCAGTTCTTC

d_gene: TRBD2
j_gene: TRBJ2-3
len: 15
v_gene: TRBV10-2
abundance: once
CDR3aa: CASRRTSPYTDTQYF
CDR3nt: TGCGCCAGCAGGAGGACTAGCCCCTACACAGATACGCAGTATTTT

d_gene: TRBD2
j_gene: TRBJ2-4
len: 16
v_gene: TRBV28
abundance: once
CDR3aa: CASSRAVAGGLNIQYF
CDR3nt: TGTGCCAGCAGCAGAGCTGTAGCGGGAGGGCTGAACATTCAGTACTTC

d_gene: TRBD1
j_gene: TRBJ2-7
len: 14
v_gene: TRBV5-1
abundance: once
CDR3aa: CASSLEGQTYEQYF
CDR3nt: TGCGCCAGCAGCTTGGAGGGACAGACCTACGAGCAGTACTTC

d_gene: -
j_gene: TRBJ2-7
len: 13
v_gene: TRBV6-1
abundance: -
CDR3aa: CASSELLPYEQYF
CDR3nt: TGTGCCAGCAGTGAACTACTACCCTACGAGCAGTACTTC

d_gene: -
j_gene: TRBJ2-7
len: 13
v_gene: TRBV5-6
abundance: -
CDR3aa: CASSLGTADEQYF
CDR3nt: TGTGCCAGCAGCTTGGGTACAGCTGACGAGCAGTACTTC

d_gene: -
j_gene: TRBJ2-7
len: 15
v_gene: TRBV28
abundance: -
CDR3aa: CASSLRPPGSYEQYF
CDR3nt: TGTGCCAGCAGTTTACGGCCGCCGGGCTCCTACGAGCAGTACTTC

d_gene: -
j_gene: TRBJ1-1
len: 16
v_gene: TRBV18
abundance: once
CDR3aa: CASSPQRGAEGTEAFF
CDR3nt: TGTGCCAGCTCACCACAGCGGGGGGCAGAGGGAACTGAAGCTTTCTTT

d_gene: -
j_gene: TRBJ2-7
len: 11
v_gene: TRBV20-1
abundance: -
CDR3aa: CSVDWPYEQYF
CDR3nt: TGCAGCGTCGACTGGCCATACGAGCAGTACTTC

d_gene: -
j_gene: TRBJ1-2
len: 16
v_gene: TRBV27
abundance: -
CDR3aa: CASSPSPTSLIYGYTF
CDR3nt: TGTGCCAGCAGTCCTAGCCCTACGAGCCTGATATATGGCTACACCTTC

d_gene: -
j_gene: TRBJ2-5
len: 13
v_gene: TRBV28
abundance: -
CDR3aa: CASYGSPIETQYF
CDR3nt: TGTGCCAGTTACGGGAGTCCGATTGAGACCCAGTACTTC

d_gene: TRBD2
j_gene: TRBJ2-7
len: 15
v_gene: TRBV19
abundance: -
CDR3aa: CASSNSGIGSYEQYF
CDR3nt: TGTGCCAGTAGTAATAGCGGGATAGGGTCCTACGAGCAGTACTTC

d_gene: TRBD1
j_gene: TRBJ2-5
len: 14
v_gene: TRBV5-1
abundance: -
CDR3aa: CASSLATGGETQYF
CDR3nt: TGCGCCAGCAGCTTGGCGACAGGGGGGGAGACCCAGTACTTC

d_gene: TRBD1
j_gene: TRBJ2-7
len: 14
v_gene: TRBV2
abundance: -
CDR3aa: CASTLDRVSYEQYF
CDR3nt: TGTGCCAGCACCTTGGACAGGGTATCCTACGAGCAGTACTTC

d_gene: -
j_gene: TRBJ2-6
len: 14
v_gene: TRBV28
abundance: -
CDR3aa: CASRGRGGANVLTF
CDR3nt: TGTGCCAGCAGGGGGCGGGGAGGGGCCAACGTCCTGACTTTC

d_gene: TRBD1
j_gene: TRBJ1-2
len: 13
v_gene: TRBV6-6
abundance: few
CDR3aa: CASSSGTGNGYTF
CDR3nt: TGTGCCAGCAGCTCCGGGACAGGGAATGGCTACACCTTC

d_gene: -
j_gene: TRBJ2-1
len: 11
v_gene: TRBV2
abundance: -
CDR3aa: CASNNANEQFF
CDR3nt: TGTGCCAGCAACAACGCCAATGAGCAGTTCTTC

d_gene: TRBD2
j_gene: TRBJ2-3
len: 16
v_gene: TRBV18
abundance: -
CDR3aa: CASSPAGTSWTDTQYF
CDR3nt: TGTGCCAGCTCACCCGCGGGGACTAGCTGGACAGATACGCAGTATTTT

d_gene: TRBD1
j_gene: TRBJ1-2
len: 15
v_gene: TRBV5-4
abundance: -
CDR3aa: CASSLGTGLNYGYTF
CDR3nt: TGTGCCAGCAGCTTGGGGACAGGCCTTAACTATGGCTACACCTTC

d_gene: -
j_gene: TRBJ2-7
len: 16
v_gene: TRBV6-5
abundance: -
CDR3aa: CASSYSPGTSTYEQYF
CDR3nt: TGTGCCAGCAGTTACTCCCCCGGGACAAGTACCTACGAGCAGTACTTC

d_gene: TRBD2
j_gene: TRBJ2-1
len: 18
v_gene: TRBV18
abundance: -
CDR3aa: CASSSRSGVGGGANEQFF
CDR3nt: TGTGCCAGCTCATCACGGTCCGGCGTAGGCGGGGGGGCAAATGAGCAGTTCTTC

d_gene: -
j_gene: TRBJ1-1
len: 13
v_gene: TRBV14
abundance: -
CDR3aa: CASSPRLNTEAFF
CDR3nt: TGTGCCAGCAGCCCTCGTTTGAACACTGAAGCTTTCTTT

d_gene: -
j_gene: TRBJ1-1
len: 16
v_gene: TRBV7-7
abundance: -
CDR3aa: CASSLSTRGMNTEAFF
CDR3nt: TGTGCTAGCAGCTTATCCACCCGGGGAATGAACACTGAAGCTTTCTTT

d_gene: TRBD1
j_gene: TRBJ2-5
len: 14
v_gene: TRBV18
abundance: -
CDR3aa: CASSPGTGTRTQYF
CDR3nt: TGTGCCAGCTCACCAGGGACAGGGACCAGGACCCAGTACTTC

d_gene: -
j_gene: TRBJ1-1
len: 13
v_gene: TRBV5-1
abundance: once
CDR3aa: CASSLTGNTEAFF
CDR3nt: TGCGCCAGCAGCTTAACCGGGAACACTGAAGCTTTCTTT

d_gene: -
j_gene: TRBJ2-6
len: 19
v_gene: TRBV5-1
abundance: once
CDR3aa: CASSLERWWQVSGANVLTF
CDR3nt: TGCGCCAGCAGCTTGGAGCGTTGGTGGCAAGTCTCTGGGGCCAACGTCCTGACTTTC